A selection of T cell receptor beta chains follows, all from one sample in a study of cytomegalovirus exposure and HLA in healthy donors. The table came from immunoSEQ multiplex PCR; TCRdb's copy has only in-frame clones and leaves some out. The sample includes 150,000 to 200,000 clones, approximately 86% of them seen just once. Sequencing used PBMCs. The origin of the receptors is a man aged 18 to 29 in good health and CMV-seropositive. CDR3s include the opening cysteine and the closing phenylalanine or tryptophan. Each record gives: V gene, D gene, J gene, clone size, CDR3 protein, CDR3 DNA. A D gene is named only where the DNA matches it firmly. The size of a clone is reported for some rows only, either as once, few or many, or as a class for expanded clones.

v_gene: TRBV16; d_gene: TRBD2; j_gene: TRBJ2-1; abundance: NA; CDR3aa: CASSQNPLAGSYNEQFF; CDR3nt: TGTGCCAGCAGCCAAAACCCACTAGCGGGTTCCTACAATGAGCAGTTCTTC
v_gene: TRBV5-1; d_gene: TRBD1; j_gene: TRBJ2-7; abundance: NA; CDR3aa: CASSFGQAHEQYF; CDR3nt: TGCGCCAGCAGCTTTGGACAGGCCCACGAGCAGTACTTC
v_gene: TRBV13; d_gene: NA; j_gene: TRBJ2-7; abundance: NA; CDR3aa: CASSLGGGTTYEQYF; CDR3nt: TGTGCCAGCAGCTTAGGAGGAGGGACCACCTACGAGCAGTACTTC
v_gene: TRBV6-5; d_gene: NA; j_gene: TRBJ1-1; abundance: NA; CDR3aa: CASSYSRSGTEAFF; CDR3nt: TGTGCCAGCAGTTACTCGAGGAGCGGCACTGAAGCTTTCTTT
v_gene: TRBV4-1; d_gene: TRBD2; j_gene: TRBJ2-7; abundance: NA; CDR3aa: CASSQSSGSFYEQYF; CDR3nt: TGCGCCAGCAGCCAGTCTAGCGGGAGTTTCTACGAGCAGTACTTC
v_gene: TRBV9; d_gene: TRBD2; j_gene: TRBJ2-1; abundance: NA; CDR3aa: CASSVGLAGYNEQFF; CDR3nt: TGTGCCAGCAGCGTAGGACTAGCGGGGTACAATGAGCAGTTCTTC
v_gene: TRBV19; d_gene: TRBD1; j_gene: TRBJ2-7; abundance: NA; CDR3aa: CASSSRTGERYEQYF; CDR3nt: TGTGCCAGTAGTTCACGGACAGGGGAGCGGTACGAGCAGTACTTC
v_gene: TRBV28; d_gene: NA; j_gene: TRBJ2-1; abundance: NA; CDR3aa: CASSLIQNSNEQFF; CDR3nt: TGTGCCAGCAGTTTAATACAGAACTCCAATGAGCAGTTCTTC
v_gene: TRBV13; d_gene: NA; j_gene: TRBJ1-1; abundance: NA; CDR3aa: CASSALGRGMENTEAFF; CDR3nt: TGTGCCAGCAGCGCCCTCGGCAGGGGAATGGAGAACACTGAAGCTTTCTTT
v_gene: TRBV9; d_gene: TRBD1; j_gene: TRBJ2-7; abundance: once; CDR3aa: CASSAGTGGEQYF; CDR3nt: TGTGCCAGCAGCGCGGGGACAGGGGGCGAGCAGTACTTC
v_gene: TRBV29-1; d_gene: NA; j_gene: TRBJ1-2; abundance: NA; CDR3aa: CSGQTGLSGDGYTF; CDR3nt: TGCAGCGGACAGACGGGCCTTTCGGGCGATGGCTACACCTTC
v_gene: TRBV4-1; d_gene: TRBD1; j_gene: TRBJ1-5; abundance: NA; CDR3aa: CASSQETGGYGDQPQHF; CDR3nt: TGCGCCAGCAGCCAAGAGACAGGGGGGTATGGGGATCAGCCCCAGCATTTT
v_gene: TRBV5-6; d_gene: NA; j_gene: TRBJ1-2; abundance: NA; CDR3aa: CASSLTREFGYTF; CDR3nt: TGTGCCAGCAGCTTGACGCGGGAGTTCGGCTACACCTTC
v_gene: TRBV15; d_gene: TRBD2; j_gene: TRBJ2-7; abundance: NA; CDR3aa: CATSTSSGRIAYEQYF; CDR3nt: TGTGCCACCAGCACTTCTAGCGGGAGGATCGCCTACGAGCAGTACTTC
v_gene: TRBV5-5; d_gene: NA; j_gene: TRBJ1-2; abundance: NA; CDR3aa: CASSLGGSEYYGYTF; CDR3nt: TGTGCCAGCAGCTTGGGAGGATCAGAGTACTATGGCTACACCTTC
v_gene: TRBV7-9; d_gene: TRBD2; j_gene: TRBJ2-7; abundance: NA; CDR3aa: CASSWWRETDEQYF; CDR3nt: TGTGCCAGCAGCTGGTGGCGGGAGACTGACGAGCAGTACTTC